This record concerns one T cell receptor (beta chain) sequence. Its antigen is unknown. The source of the sample is a study of beta chain features in type 1 diabetes. Overall study findings and caveats: Moderate but significant shortening of TCRB CDR3s was recorded in all four CD4+ subsets from Type 1 diabetes patients. Naive, central memory and Treg TCRB repertoires seemed to resemble each other more closely in patients than they did in healthy donors. Junctions at VDJ sites from type 1 diabetes patients had fewer insertions and more deletions.

Isolated RNA was reverse transcribed in full, so expressed TCRB transcripts were sequenced. Measured with immunoSEQ multiplex PCR; TCRdb has only the in-frame clones, and not every one. Of roughly 170,000 clones in the sample, less than 15% were seen once. CDR3 length: 14 amino acids. V shed 5 bases and J shed 6 bases, with 17 bases lying between them. Germline lookup yields CDR1 SEHNR and CDR2 FQNEAQ (reference sequence). The receptor was isolated from a woman aged 18 to 35 in good health. This chain links TRBV7-9 with TRBJ2-7, with a possible D match to TRBD2 (6 bases). The source material was central memory CD4+ T cells from blood. The CDR3 region is CASSQARDFLEQYF. DNA of the CDR3: TGTGCCAGCAGCCAAGCACGGGACTTCCTCGAGCAGTACTTC.